This TCR beta chain derives from a study of blood T cell repertoires in COVID-19. This clone has only one observation. As originally analysed: Estimates of nucleated cell counts were drawn from the amplification of reference gene primers. Sequenced by immunoSEQ multiplex PCR; TCRdb stores in-frame clones only, minus some. That table furnishes V, J and clone size, whereas the DNA furnished D and trimming. The repertoire includes under 300,000 clones, 89% of them detected once, and about 4.6% sits in the top ten. The TCR originated in a middle-aged woman who had recovered from COVID-19. The sequenced sample was peripheral blood.

CDR3 in amino acids: CASSHSTSVFGANVLTF. DNA of the CDR3: TGTGCCAGCAGCCATTCCACGTCAGTATTTGGGGCCAACGTCCTGACTTTC. The chain is built from TRBV3-1 (or the pseudogene TRBV3-2) and TRBJ2-6; no reliable D call. The CDR3 consists of 17 residues. Trimming took 3 bases from V and 3 from J, leaving 15 bases between them. Germline V gives CDR1 LGHDT, CDR2 YNNKEL (reference sequence).